The rows below give T cell receptor beta chains drawn from one sample of a study of PD-1 blockade in classical Hodgkin lymphoma. Assay: immunoSEQ multiplex PCR; the TCRdb copy retains only in-frame clones and omits some. This sample has 6,700 or so clones, with approximately 70% found just once. The sample here was CD8+ T cells from blood, taken before the fourth cycle of nivolumab. Receptor source: a human donor with classical Hodgkin lymphoma. CDR3s include the opening cysteine and the closing phenylalanine or tryptophan. A D gene is named only where the DNA matches it firmly. Expanded clones get a size class; other rows say once, few or many, or leave the size out.

>-|-|TRBV2|TRBJ2-2
TGTGCCAGCCTGTGGTTAGGGTCGGGAAGAACCGGGGAGCTGTTTTTT
CASLWLGSGRTGELFF
>-|-|TRBV4-1|TRBJ2-1
TGCGCCAGCAGCCCAAGATATCCCGGGGGCGGAAATGAGCAGTTCTTC
CASSPRYPGGGNEQFF
>-|-|TRBV7-1|TRBJ1-6
TGTGCCAGCAGCTCAACCGGTCCAGGGAATTCACCCCTCCACTTT
CASSSTGPGNSPLHF
>-|TRBD1|TRBV7-8|TRBJ1-3
TGTGCCAGCAGCTCAGGGGGTGCAGGGGTGTATGGAAACACCATATATTTT
CASSSGGAGVYGNTIYF
>-|-|TRBV7-9|TRBJ1-4
TGTGCCAGCAGCTTAGGCCAGGATGAAAAACTGTTTTTT
CASSLGQDEKLFF
>-|-|TRBV4-1|TRBJ1-2
TGCGCCAGCAGCCAAGATCTAACCTCGGGAGGCTACACCTTC
CASSQDLTSGGYTF
>-|TRBD2|TRBV9|TRBJ2-5
TGTGCCAGCAGCCCCTGGAGTGGGACTAGCGGGGGTGCCCCGGAGACCCAGTACTTC
CASSPWSGTSGGAPETQYF
>-|TRBD1|TRBV4-2|TRBJ2-5
TGTGCCAGCAGCTTGGACCAGGGGGCTGGAGAGACCCAGTACTTC
CASSLDQGAGETQYF
>-|TRBD2|TRBV28|TRBJ2-7
TGTGCCAGCAGTCTTCAACTCAGCGGGAGGGTCCGGGGCGAGCAGTACTTC
CASSLQLSGRVRGEQYF
>-|-|TRBV7-9|TRBJ1-1
TGTGCCAGCAGCTCAACATGGGACACTGAAGCTTTCTTT
CASSSTWDTEAFF
>few|TRBD2|TRBV5-4|TRBJ2-7
TGTGCCAGCAGCCCTCGGACTAGCGGGAGGACCTACGAGCAGTACTTC
CASSPRTSGRTYEQYF
>-|TRBD2|TRBV4-2|TRBJ2-7
TGTGCCAGCAGCCGACTTGCGGCGGGGGCCTACGAGCAGTACTTC
CASSRLAAGAYEQYF
>-|-|TRBV11-1|TRBJ1-1
TGTGCCAGCAGCTTAGCGGCGGGTATGAACACTGAAGCTTTCTTT
CASSLAAGMNTEAFF
>-|TRBD1|TRBV28|TRBJ1-1
TGTGCCAGCAGTCCCCGGGGACAGATTGAAGCTTTCTTT
CASSPRGQIEAFF
>-|-|TRBV4-1|TRBJ1-2
TGCGCCAGCAGCCCATATCAGGGGAGCTATGGCTACACCTTC
CASSPYQGSYGYTF
>-|-|TRBV18|TRBJ2-7
TGTGCCAGCTCGCCACCTGCACAGGGTTTGGGCGAGCAGTACTTC
CASSPPAQGLGEQYF
>-|-|TRBV27|TRBJ1-1
TGTGCCAGCAGTTTAGTGCCCAACCGGGACATAAGTCAAGCTTTCTTT
CASSLVPNRDISQAFF
>large|-|TRBV11-2|TRBJ1-1
TGTGCCAGCAGCCCCCAGACTTGGGTGATCCCTTTCTTT
CASSPQTWVIPFF
>-|-|TRBV25-1|TRBJ2-7
TGTGCCAGCAGTGACGGGTATAAGCAGTACTTC
CASSDGYKQYF
>-|TRBD1|TRBV15|TRBJ1-6
TGTGCCACCAGCAGGGGAGGACAGGGCTATAATTCACCCCTCCACTTT
CATSRGGQGYNSPLHF
>-|-|TRBV9|TRBJ2-7
TGTGCCAGCAGTATGAGAGCGGTAGGGGGCTCCTACGAGCAGTACTTC
CASSMRAVGGSYEQYF
>-|-|TRBV7-9|TRBJ2-7
TGTGCCAGCAGCTTGGCCGGGACCTATAACGAGCAGTACTTC
CASSLAGTYNEQYF